The source of this TCR beta chain is a study of T cells in Graves' hyperthyroidism and ophthalmopathy. Broader study findings: The model forecast ophthalmopathy, anticipating it by a median about 6.5 months before onset. Blood also carried most thyroid clonotypes expanded above 0.001.

Patients were excluded because of uncontrolled infection, other autoimmune disease, pregnancy or lactation. TCR beta CDR3 regions were amplified from RNA transcripts. A set of HTBI primers served as the primers for a first-round RT-PCR of the TCR CDR3. TCRdb reprocessed the multiplex PCR reads via MiXCR and lists one record per CDR3 protein. The sample lists around 530,000 distinct CDR3 sequences; 15% to 20% were seen once. V lost 4 bases and J lost 1, with 18 bases in between. Germline V gene data show CDR1 as SGHDN and CDR2 as FVKESK. CDR3 length: 17 amino acids. On this clonotype: Its antigen is undetermined.

This chain links TRBV14 with TRBJ2-3; no definite D call. The sample comprised blood. The TCR sequence derives from a woman between 18 and 30 years old with Graves' ophthalmopathy. The CDR3 bases are TGTGCCAGCAGCCCATTTCAGACGGCACAGCGCACAGATACGCAGTATTTT. It translates to CASSPFQTAQRTDTQYF. Full variable domain (rest looked up from reference TRBV14 and TRBJ2-3): EAGVTQFPSHSVIEKGQTVTLRCDPISGHDNLYWYRRVMGKEIKFLLHFVKESKQDESGMPNNRFLAERTGGTYSTLKVQPAELEDSGVYFCASSPFQTAQRTDTQYFGPGTRLTVL.